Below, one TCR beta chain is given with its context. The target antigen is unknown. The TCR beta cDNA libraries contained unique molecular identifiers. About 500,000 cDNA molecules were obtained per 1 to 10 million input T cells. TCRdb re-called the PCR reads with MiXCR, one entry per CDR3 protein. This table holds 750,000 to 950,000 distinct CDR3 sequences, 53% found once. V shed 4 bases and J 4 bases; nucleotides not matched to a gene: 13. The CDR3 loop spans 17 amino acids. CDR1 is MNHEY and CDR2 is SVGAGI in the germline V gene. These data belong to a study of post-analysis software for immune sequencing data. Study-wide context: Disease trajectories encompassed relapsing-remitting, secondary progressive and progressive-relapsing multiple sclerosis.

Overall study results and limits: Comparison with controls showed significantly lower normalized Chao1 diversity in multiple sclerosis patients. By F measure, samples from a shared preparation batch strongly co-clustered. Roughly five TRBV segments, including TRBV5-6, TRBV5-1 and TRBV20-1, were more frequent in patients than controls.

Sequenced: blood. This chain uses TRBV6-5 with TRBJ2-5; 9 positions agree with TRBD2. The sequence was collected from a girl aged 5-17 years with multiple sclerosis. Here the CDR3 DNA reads TGTGCCAGCAGTTCCCGTGGTGTAGCGGGAGTGGGAGAGACCCAGTACTTC. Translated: CASSSRGVAGVGETQYF.